The next 18 T cell receptor beta chains were all read from a single sample in a study of OX40 agonist ivuxolimab in advanced cancers. Data came from immunoSEQ multiplex PCR; TCRdb stores just in-frame clones and leaves some out. Of tens of thousands of clones listed, over 70% are singletons. The source material was CD4+ or CD8+ T cells sorted from blood, sampled in a trial of the OX40 agonist ivuxolimab. These receptors were taken from an adult with an advanced solid tumor such as melanoma, head and neck, liver or kidney cancer.

The gene calls are TRBV27 and TRBJ1-2; D might be TRBD1 (6 bases). From germline, CDR1 is MNHEY and CDR2 SMNVEV (reference sequence). The ends were cut back, 5 bases at V and 14 bases at J, with 27 bases in the middle. CDR3 size: 15 residues. The CDR3 region is CASSAVPLGAVEWTF. The CDR3 nucleotides are TGTGCCAGCAGTGCCGTCCCCTTGGGGGCGGTCGAATGGACCTTC.

The CDR3 sequence is CAWSARGANIQYF. In DNA, the CDR3 is TGTGCCTGGAGTGCTAGGGGAGCAAACATTCAGTACTTC. The gene calls are TRBV30 and TRBJ2-4, with D possibly being TRBD1 or TRBD2 (5 bases each). The V end was cut by 1 base, the J end by 6 bases, with 10 bases between. Germline loops: CDR1 GTSNPN, CDR2 SVGIG (reference sequence). This CDR3 has 13 residues.

The chain is built from TRBV7-9 and TRBJ2-7, with 7 bases aligning to TRBD2. This CDR3 contains 15 residues. J lost 4 bases, V lost 5 bases, and 11 bases had no gene match. Per germline, CDR1 SEHNR and CDR2 FQNEAQ (reference sequence). This CDR3 reads CASSPGVGTTYEQYF. In DNA, the CDR3 is TGTGCCAGCAGCCCAGGCGTTGGGACTACATACGAGCAGTACTTC.

The chain carries TRBV7-9 and TRBJ2-5; D ambiguous. The CDR3 covers 14 residues. Trimming took 3 bases from V and 1 from J, leaving 9 bases between them. Germline CDR1 reads SEHNR; CDR2 reads FQNEAQ (reference sequence). CDR3 amino acids: CASSFGGRQETQYF. The CDR3 region has the DNA TGTGCCAGCAGCTTTGGCGGCCGCCAAGAGACCCAGTACTTC.

The CDR3 spells CASNPDRVQPQHF. The CDR3 DNA reads TGTGCCAGCAACCCGGACAGGGTTCAGCCCCAGCATTTT. The V and J genes are TRBV28 and TRBJ1-5, with TRBD1 matching over 8 bases. CDR3 length: 13 amino acids. The ends lost 7 bases at V and 6 bases at J; junction bases unmatched: 5. Germline V gene data show CDR1 as MDHEN and CDR2 as SYDVKM.

The chain combines TRBV10-1 with TRBJ1-1, with a possible D match to TRBD1 (5 bases). The ends were cut back, 2 bases at V and 4 bases at J, with 11 bases in the middle. CDR3 size: 14 residues. The germline V gene encodes CDR1 WNHNN and CDR2 SYGVQD (reference sequence). CDR3 sequence: CASSEPGKPTEAFF. The CDR3 DNA sequence: TGCGCCAGCAGTGAGCCAGGGAAGCCCACTGAAGCTTTCTTT.

This sequence joins TRBV7-3 and TRBJ2-1; no clear D gene. The germline V and J ends were trimmed by 1 base and 5 bases, with 12 bases remaining between them. The CDR3 is 15 amino acids. Germline CDR1 and CDR2: SGHTA and FQGTGA. CDR3 DNA sequence: TGTGCCAGCAGCTTAAGAGACGGGTCCCACAATGAGCAGTTCTTC. The encoded protein is CASSLRDGSHNEQFF. Combining the CDR3 with reference TRBV7-3 and TRBJ2-1 gives the whole variable domain GAGVSQTPSNKVTEKGKYVELRCDPISGHTALYWYRQSLGQGPEFLIYFQGTGAADDSGLPNDRFFAVRPEGSVSTLKIQRTERGDSAVYLCASSLRDGSHNEQFFGPGTRLTVL.

The chain is built from TRBV29-1 and TRBJ2-1; 8 positions agree with TRBD2. The germline V gene encodes CDR1 SQVTM and CDR2 ANQGSEA. The length of the CDR3 is 16 residues. The V gene end was trimmed by 5 bases and the J gene end by 4 bases; junction bases not matched to a gene: 13. In DNA form, the CDR3 reads TGCAGCGTTATCCCTCTACTAGCGGCCGCGTACAATGAGCAGTTCTTC. As protein: CSVIPLLAAAYNEQFF.

The V gene is TRBV9, the J gene TRBJ2-7, with D perhaps matching TRBD1 or TRBD2 (5 bases each). The CDR3 contains 13 residues. Trimming pared 2 bases from V and 4 bases from J, leaving 10 bases between. Germline-derived CDR1 and CDR2 are SGDLS and YYNGEE. CDR3 DNA sequence: TGTGCCAGCAGCGTGGGGCTAGCTTACGAGCAGTACTTC. This gives the protein CASSVGLAYEQYF.

This clone was counted once. The chain combines TRBV2 with TRBJ1-5; D possibly corresponds to TRBD1 (5 bases). The CDR3 is made up of 11 amino acids. The V gene lost 6 bases and the J gene lost 9 bases, with 9 bases spanning the gap. Germline V gives CDR1 SNHLY, CDR2 FYNNEI. In nucleotides, the CDR3 is TGTGCCAGCAGGGATACAGGGCCCCAGCATTTT. Encoded protein: CASRDTGPQHF. Full variable domain (remainder filled in from reference TRBV2 and TRBJ1-5): EPEVTQTPSHQVTQMGQEVILRCVPISNHLYFYWYRQILGQKVEFLVSFYNNEISEKSEIFDDQFSVERPDGSNFTLKIRSTKLEDSAMYFCASRDTGPQHFGDGTRLSIL.

This rearrangement joins TRBV7-6 to TRBJ1-1, with D unclear. Germline loops: CDR1 SGHVS, CDR2 FNYEAQ. Trimming shortened V by 6 bases and J by 0 bases, and 8 bases separated the two germline ends. CDR3 length: 13 amino acids. CDR3: CASSKTLNTEAFF. CDR3 DNA: TGTGCCAGCAGTAAAACACTGAACACTGAAGCTTTCTTT.

The V call is TRBV6-6, the J call TRBJ2-5, with 9 bases that match TRBD1. The J call is in doubt because the DNA end fits TRBJ2-7 better. The CDR3 contains 13 residues. Germline V gives CDR1 MNHNY, CDR2 SVGAGI (reference sequence). CDR3 nucleotide sequence: TGTGCCAGCAGGCTCCGGGACAGGGACGAGCAGTACTTC. This encodes CASRLRDRDEQYF.

This chain connects TRBV5-1 to TRBJ1-1; D is unresolved. The CDR3 length is 14 residues. V lost 0 bases, J lost 3 bases, and 9 bases lay in between. The germline gives CDR1 SGHRS, CDR2 YFSETQ. The CDR3 loop is CASSLEGWDTEAFF. CDR3 sequence (DNA): TGCGCCAGCAGCTTGGAAGGCTGGGACACTGAAGCTTTCTTT.

In its sample, this clone was seen once. The rearrangement joins TRBV7-2 to TRBJ1-1; no clear D gene. The CDR3 is made up of 16 amino acids. Germline V CDR1 and CDR2: SGHTA, FQGNSA. Deletions cut 1 base from V and 5 bases from J, with 17 bases between. The DNA of the CDR3 is TGTGCCAGCAGCTTAGAAGTTTTACGAGGAGGGACTGAAGCTTTCTTT. Translating it yields CASSLEVLRGGTEAFF.

V is TRBV7-2 and J is TRBJ1-2, with 7 bases fitting TRBD1. Germline V gene lookup returns CDR1 SGHTA and CDR2 FQGNSA. This CDR3 is 15 amino acids long. With 5 bases clipped from V and 7 bases from J, the junction kept 13 bases outside the gene matches. The CDR3: CASSKTAGQQFGYTF. In nucleotides, the CDR3 is TGTGCCAGCAGCAAAACCGCGGGACAGCAATTTGGCTACACCTTC.

The chain joins TRBV19 to TRBJ2-1, with 8 bases matching TRBD2. Per germline, CDR1 LNHDA and CDR2 SQIVND (reference sequence). The CDR3 has 14 amino acids. With V trimmed by 5 bases and J by 8 bases, 8 bases remained unmatched. The CDR3 region has the DNA TGTGCCAGTAGTTCAAGCGGGAGTGGCTATGAGCAGTTCTTC. This encodes CASSSSGSGYEQFF.

This clone was found a few times. The chain is built from TRBV11-2 and TRBJ2-3, with 11 bases fitting TRBD2. The CDR3 has 16 residues. Germline-derived CDR1 and CDR2 are SGHAT and FQNNGV. The ends lost 5 bases at V and 7 bases at J; junction bases unmatched: 11. Here the CDR3 reads CASSVGTSGTSHTQYF. The DNA of the CDR3 is TGTGCCAGCAGCGTTGGGACTAGCGGAACCTCCCATACGCAGTATTTT.

The V and J genes are TRBV6-5 and TRBJ2-7; no clear D. The CDR3 has 11 amino acids. Trimming left V 8 bases short and J 8 bases short, with 13 bases between. Germline CDR1 reads MNHEY; CDR2 reads SVGAGI. The DNA for the CDR3 is TGTGCCAGCTCAGTGGACCTTAAGCAGTACTTC. As protein: CASSVDLKQYF.